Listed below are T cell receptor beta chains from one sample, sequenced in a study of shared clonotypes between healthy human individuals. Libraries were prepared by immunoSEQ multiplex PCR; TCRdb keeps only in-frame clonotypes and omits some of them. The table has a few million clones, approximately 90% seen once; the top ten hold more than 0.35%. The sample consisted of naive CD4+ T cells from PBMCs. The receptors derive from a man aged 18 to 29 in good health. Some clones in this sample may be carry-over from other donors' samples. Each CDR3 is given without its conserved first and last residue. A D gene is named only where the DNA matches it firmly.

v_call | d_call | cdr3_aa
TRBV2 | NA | ASSATSGELF
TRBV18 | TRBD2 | ASSQASGNYEQY
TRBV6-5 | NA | ASSKRSINTGELF
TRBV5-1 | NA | ASSLALSSTDTQY
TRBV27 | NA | ASSAIGRSIVGYT
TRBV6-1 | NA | ATKDSIGELF
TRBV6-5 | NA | ASSYSPGAYEQY
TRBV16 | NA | ASGGLTNTGELF
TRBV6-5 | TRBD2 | ASSQTGLGDGELF
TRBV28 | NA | ASSLAGYGYT
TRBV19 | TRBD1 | ASSKRQGDGIRTEAF
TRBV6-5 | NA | ASSYADQGLGYT
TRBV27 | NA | ASSARDQPQH
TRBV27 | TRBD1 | ASNRQGPGNTEAF
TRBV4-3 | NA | ASSQDYSTYEQY
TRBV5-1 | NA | ASSLGAGNTIY
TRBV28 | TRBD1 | ASSPDRGRPEQY
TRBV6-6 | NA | ASSPRVGVYGYT
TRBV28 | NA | ASSTLYEQY
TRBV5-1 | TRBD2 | ASSLTSGSPAYEQY
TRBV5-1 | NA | ASMALANTGELF
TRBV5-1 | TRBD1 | ASSRSGQQDEAF
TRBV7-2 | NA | ASSQGITGHRTNTQY
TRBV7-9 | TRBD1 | ASSAGTGWVTQY
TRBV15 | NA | ATSRDTSYNEQF
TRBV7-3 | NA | ASSLGTVGTQY
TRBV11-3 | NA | ASSPPPQY
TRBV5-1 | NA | ASSPNPGAETQY
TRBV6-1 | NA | ASSEKRGGEAF
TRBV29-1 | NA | SVETDNYGYT
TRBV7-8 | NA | ASIFSRSSTDTQY
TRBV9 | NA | ASSDNLVSGANVLT
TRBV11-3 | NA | ASSLAVIKVDEQF
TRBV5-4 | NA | ASSLVEPGELF
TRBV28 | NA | ASSPQRAYGNTIY
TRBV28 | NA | AGGGQLDGYT
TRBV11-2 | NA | ASSQGATNEKLF
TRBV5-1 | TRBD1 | ASSLFGEGGEQF
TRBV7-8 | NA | ASNFGEESYEQY
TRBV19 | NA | ASSVSRESYEQY
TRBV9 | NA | ASSPPGARSTDTQY
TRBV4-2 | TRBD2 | ASSQQSSGPYNEQF
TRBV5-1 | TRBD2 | ASSSGGSGRAGLETQY
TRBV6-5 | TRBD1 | ASSYNRGGTYEQY
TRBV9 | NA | ASSPGTWLVETQY
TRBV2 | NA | ASRKNKGPEAF
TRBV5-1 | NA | ASSFGQGETQY
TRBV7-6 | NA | ASSPRRPSGNTIY
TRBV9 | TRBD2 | ASSAGGEVASAF
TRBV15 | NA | ATSRGQSSYNEQF
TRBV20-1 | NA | SASRYDEQY
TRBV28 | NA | ASSLYSLGRGNEKLF
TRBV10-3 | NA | AISDPPANYGYT